This is a list of T cell receptor beta chains from one sample in a study of T-cell memory formation after mild COVID-19. TCRdb redid the calling of the 5' RACE reads with MiXCR, one entry per CDR3 protein. The data contain about 210,000 distinct CDR3 sequences, 25% to 35% of them seen just once; the ten biggest clones take up about an eighth. The sequenced sample was PBMCs or a T cell subset sorted from them (not recorded which). The receptors were sampled from an adult woman who had mild COVID-19 (a few samples of this study predate the infection). Cell type and time point are not known. Both conserved end residues are part of each CDR3. D genes are given only for firm matches. Not every row has a clone size; where given, it reads once, few, many or a size class.

>NA|NA|TRBJ2-1|TRBV7-9
TGTGCCAGCAGCTTAGTGGGGATTGAGCAGTTCTTC
CASSLVGIEQFF
>few|NA|TRBJ2-3|TRBV12-3/TRBV12-4
TGTGCCAGCAGTTCCGCAGGGGGCACAGATACGCAGTATTTT
CASSSAGGTDTQYF
>many|TRBD1|TRBJ2-3|TRBV5-1
TGCGCCAGCCGGGACAGAGCAGATACGCAGTATTTT
CASRDRADTQYF
>few|TRBD1|TRBJ2-7|TRBV7-9
TGTGCCAGCAGCTTGGGTTGGGACAGGGGCTACGAGCAGTACTTC
CASSLGWDRGYEQYF
>NA|NA|TRBJ2-5|TRBV5-6
TGTGCCAGCAGCCTAGAGGGGATATTTGAACCGGAGACCCAGTACTTC
CASSLEGIFEPETQYF
>few|TRBD2|TRBJ2-7|TRBV12-3/TRBV12-4
TGTGCCAGCTCTAAGCGGGGGGCCTACTACGAGCAGTACTTC
CASSKRGAYYEQYF
>few|TRBD1|TRBJ1-2|TRBV29-1
TGCAGCGTTGCCTCGGGACAGGGCAATGGCTACACCTTC
CSVASGQGNGYTF
>few|NA|TRBJ2-7|TRBV6-2/TRBV6-3
TGTGCCAGCAGTTACTCTGCCGGGTCGGCCTCCTACGAGCAGTACTTC
CASSYSAGSASYEQYF
>NA|NA|TRBJ1-4|TRBV20-1
TGCAGTGCAGGGGCCTCAACTAATGAAAAACTGTTTTTT
CSAGASTNEKLFF
>few|NA|TRBJ2-7|TRBV20-1
TGCAGTGCTAGAGATCGGGCAGAAGTTTACGAGCAGTACTTC
CSARDRAEVYEQYF
>NA|TRBD2|TRBJ2-2|TRBV6-5
TGTGCCAGCAGCTGGACTAGCGGGGGCACCGGGGAGCTGTTTTTT
CASSWTSGGTGELFF
>NA|NA|TRBJ2-2|TRBV6-5
TGTGCCAGCAGCGAGGGGGCGGGATTGCCCACCGGGGAGCTGTTTTTT
CASSEGAGLPTGELFF
>few|TRBD1|TRBJ2-5|TRBV12-3/TRBV12-4
TGTGCCAGCAATCTACAGGGGGCAGGCGAGACCCAGTACTTC
CASNLQGAGETQYF
>few|NA|TRBJ1-1|TRBV12-3/TRBV12-4
TGTGCCAGCAGCCTCCGGGATTCGGGCACTGAAGCTTTCTTT
CASSLRDSGTEAFF
>few|NA|TRBJ2-3|TRBV7-3
TGTGCCAGCAGCCAGGGGCCGAGCGATACGCAGTATTTT
CASSQGPSDTQYF
>few|NA|TRBJ1-1|TRBV5-1
TGCGCCAGCAGCTTTGGACAGAGCACTGAAGCTTTCTTT
CASSFGQSTEAFF
>NA|TRBD2|TRBJ2-3|TRBV7-3
TGTGCCAGCAGCTTCGGACTAGCGGGTTCCACAGATACGCAGTATTTT
CASSFGLAGSTDTQYF
>few|TRBD2|TRBJ2-7|TRBV18
TGTGCCAGCTCACCAGGGACTACCTCCTACGAGCAGTACTTC
CASSPGTTSYEQYF
>NA|TRBD1|TRBJ1-2|TRBV9
TGTGCCAGCAGAGGACAGGGATCTAACTATGGCTACACCTTC
CASRGQGSNYGYTF
>few|TRBD2|TRBJ2-7|TRBV29-1
TGCAGCGTTCTTACCACCGGGACTAGCACCTCCTACGAGCAGTACTTC
CSVLTTGTSTSYEQYF
>NA|NA|TRBJ1-5|TRBV10-3
TGTGCCATCAGTGAGTCGTATGGCAATCAGCCCCAGCATTTT
CAISESYGNQPQHF
>NA|NA|TRBJ1-2|TRBV7-2
TGTGCCAGCAGCTTAGACCAGGAGAGATCCTACACCTTC
CASSLDQERSYTF
>many|TRBD1|TRBJ2-1|TRBV5-6
TGTGCCAGCAGCTCGATACAGGGGGCATCCTACAATGAGCAGTTCTTC
CASSSIQGASYNEQFF
>NA|NA|TRBJ2-7|TRBV5-5
TGTGCCAGCAGCTTCAGCCCCTCCTCTTCCTACGAGCAGTACTTC
CASSFSPSSSYEQYF
>NA|NA|TRBJ2-2|TRBV12-3/TRBV12-4
TGTGCCAGCAGTTTGCGGCCGGTGACCACCGGGGAGCTGTTTTTT
CASSLRPVTTGELFF
>NA|NA|TRBJ1-1|TRBV4-1
TGCGCCAGCAGCCAGCCTGGGAGGCAGAAGAACACTGAAGCTTTCTTT
CASSQPGRQKNTEAFF
>few|NA|TRBJ2-1|TRBV18
TGTGCCAGCTCACCGTTATACGAGGCCGACTTCTCCTACAATGAGCAGTTCTTC
CASSPLYEADFSYNEQFF
>NA|NA|TRBJ1-4|TRBV12-3/TRBV12-4
TGTGCCAGCAGTTCGTCAGGGAGAACTAATGAAAAACTGTTTTTT
CASSSSGRTNEKLFF